This TCR beta chain was observed in a study of cytotoxic CD8 clonotypes in ibrutinib-treated CLL. Across the whole study: 24 partial and 2 complete responses; at median about 70 months, around 15 remitted, roughly 12 progressed. There were, on average, about 260,000 productive templates and 90,000 to 95,000 productive rearrangements per sample. The study, taken as a whole, reports: Increased clonality at ibrutinib response gave way to a return toward baseline at progression.

Trimming stripped 1 base from V and 3 bases from J, with 14 bases between. The CDR3 has 15 residues. In germline, CDR1 is SGHRS, CDR2 YFSETQ. Points on this clone: Its antigen remains unknown.

With cryopreserved PBMCs as the source, roughly 2 micrograms of genomic DNA went to TCR beta libraries. Method: immunoSEQ multiplex PCR; TCRdb's copy keeps in-frame clones and lacks some. The data show approximately 130,000 clones, 84% seen once. This chain uses TRBV5-1 with TRBJ2-7; a possible D gene is TRBD1 (5 bases). The sample in question was PBMCs, obtained after 24 months of ibrutinib treatment. This receptor was obtained from a human donor with chronic lymphocytic leukemia. The CDR3 sequence is CASSLLTGLFYEQYF. CDR3 DNA: TGCGCCAGCAGCTTGTTAACAGGCCTATTCTACGAGCAGTACTTC.